The T cell receptor (beta chain) under discussion was sequenced for a study of blood T cells in healthy people across ages (dated by TCRdb to 2013 to 2016). In terms of the full investigation: In model experiments, template switching captured about one uniquely barcoded TCR beta cDNA molecule for every two T cells. The donors were divided into four age groups: young (average roughly 17 years), middle-aged (about 39), aged (about 60) and long-lived (82). Two additional independent replicas of 1 million unique cDNA reads from the same blood draw were analyzed for two donors (one aged 18 to 29 and one aged 80 or older). To avoid experimental bias, donors of different ages were distributed randomly across sequencing lanes. To track age-related changes in TCR beta repertoire diversity, the study relied on deep sequencing normalized with unique cDNA molecular identifiers.

Donors were 39 systemically healthy Caucasian individuals from Russia aged about 6 to 100 years. Each donor gave ten milliliters of peripheral blood, drawn into EDTA-treated Vacutainer tubes. Ficoll-Paque density-gradient centrifugation was used to isolate PBMCs, with at least 6 million per sample. Total RNA was extracted from PBMCs with Trizol reagent, with at least 5.5 micrograms obtained per sample. For every donor, an aliquot of PBMCs went through flow cytometry to measure the percentages of naive CD45RAhigh/CD27high T cells. With regard to this clonotype: The antigen it binds to is not known. No much larger clone exists at a distance of one base, and base qualities are not known.

The library was generated by 5' RACE. The instrument given in TCRdb is Illumina HiSeq 2500. A second PCR of about 6 to 11 cycles was performed with a sample-barcoded 5' primer and a J-beta primer mix. A template-switch 5' adaptor carrying 12 random nucleotides introduced a unique molecular identifier onto each TCR beta cDNA molecule. Each sample yielded at least 2.5 million CDR3-containing paired-end reads. The Mint cDNA synthesis kit, primed by a TRBC-specific oligonucleotide, was used to synthesize first-strand cDNA from all RNA. Following uracil-DNA glycosylase treatment, all cDNA underwent a first 18-cycle PCR with the universal primers M1SS and BC2_uni_R. For the original study's pipeline: Each sample was normalized by randomly selecting 1 million high-quality reads, each carrying a distinct molecular identifier. Reads sharing molecular identifiers were discarded rather than binned into consensus sequences. MiTCR, with a Q25 quality threshold and the strictest error-elimination algorithm, was used for CDR3 identification, clonotype clustering and error correction. A nonparametric unseen species model with Euler transformation was used to estimate a lower bound on total TCR beta diversity. Starting from the raw public reads, TCRdb applied fastp trimming at Q25, assembled clones with MiXCR and retained in-frame beta chains. Each record represents a unique CDR3 protein, reported with the most common genes and DNA among its rows. These V and J calls originate from TCRdb's pipeline instead of the authors' own analysis. The sample records about 1.1 million distinct CDR3 sequences, 30% to 40% of which are singletons. The leading ten clones occupy over 10% of the sample.

Overall results and qualifications from the work: Because donor CMV infection status was unknown, age-related changes in expanded clonotypes were potentially confounded. The long-lived group showed more naive CD4+ T cells, fewer expanded clones and increased TCR diversity than the aged group, suggesting age selection. The percentage of naive T cells measured by flow cytometry correlated strongly with observed TCR beta diversity. Since profiling was done on bulk unsorted PBMCs, naive and antigen-experienced compartments could not be conclusively compared. Observed TCR beta diversity per million T cells fell roughly linearly with age, and a significant reduction was already apparent by age about 36. Estimates of total diversity based on one million sequenced T cells were regarded as lower bounds and as underestimates.

The sequenced sample was blood. The receptor comes from a man aged 18 to 30 in good health.

Here is the DNA: TGTGCCAGCAGTGTAAACAGTTACAATGAGCAGTACTTC. The encoded protein is CASSVNSYNEQYF. Recombination joined TRBV12-3 or TRBV12-4 with TRBJ2-5; no D segment can be confidently identified. V and J lose 5 bases and 11 bases, and a span of 18 bases separates them. The CDR3 covers 13 residues, taking in both the cysteine and the phenylalanine. Only the CDR3 part of the read is kept: 39 bases, read in frame from the first base.